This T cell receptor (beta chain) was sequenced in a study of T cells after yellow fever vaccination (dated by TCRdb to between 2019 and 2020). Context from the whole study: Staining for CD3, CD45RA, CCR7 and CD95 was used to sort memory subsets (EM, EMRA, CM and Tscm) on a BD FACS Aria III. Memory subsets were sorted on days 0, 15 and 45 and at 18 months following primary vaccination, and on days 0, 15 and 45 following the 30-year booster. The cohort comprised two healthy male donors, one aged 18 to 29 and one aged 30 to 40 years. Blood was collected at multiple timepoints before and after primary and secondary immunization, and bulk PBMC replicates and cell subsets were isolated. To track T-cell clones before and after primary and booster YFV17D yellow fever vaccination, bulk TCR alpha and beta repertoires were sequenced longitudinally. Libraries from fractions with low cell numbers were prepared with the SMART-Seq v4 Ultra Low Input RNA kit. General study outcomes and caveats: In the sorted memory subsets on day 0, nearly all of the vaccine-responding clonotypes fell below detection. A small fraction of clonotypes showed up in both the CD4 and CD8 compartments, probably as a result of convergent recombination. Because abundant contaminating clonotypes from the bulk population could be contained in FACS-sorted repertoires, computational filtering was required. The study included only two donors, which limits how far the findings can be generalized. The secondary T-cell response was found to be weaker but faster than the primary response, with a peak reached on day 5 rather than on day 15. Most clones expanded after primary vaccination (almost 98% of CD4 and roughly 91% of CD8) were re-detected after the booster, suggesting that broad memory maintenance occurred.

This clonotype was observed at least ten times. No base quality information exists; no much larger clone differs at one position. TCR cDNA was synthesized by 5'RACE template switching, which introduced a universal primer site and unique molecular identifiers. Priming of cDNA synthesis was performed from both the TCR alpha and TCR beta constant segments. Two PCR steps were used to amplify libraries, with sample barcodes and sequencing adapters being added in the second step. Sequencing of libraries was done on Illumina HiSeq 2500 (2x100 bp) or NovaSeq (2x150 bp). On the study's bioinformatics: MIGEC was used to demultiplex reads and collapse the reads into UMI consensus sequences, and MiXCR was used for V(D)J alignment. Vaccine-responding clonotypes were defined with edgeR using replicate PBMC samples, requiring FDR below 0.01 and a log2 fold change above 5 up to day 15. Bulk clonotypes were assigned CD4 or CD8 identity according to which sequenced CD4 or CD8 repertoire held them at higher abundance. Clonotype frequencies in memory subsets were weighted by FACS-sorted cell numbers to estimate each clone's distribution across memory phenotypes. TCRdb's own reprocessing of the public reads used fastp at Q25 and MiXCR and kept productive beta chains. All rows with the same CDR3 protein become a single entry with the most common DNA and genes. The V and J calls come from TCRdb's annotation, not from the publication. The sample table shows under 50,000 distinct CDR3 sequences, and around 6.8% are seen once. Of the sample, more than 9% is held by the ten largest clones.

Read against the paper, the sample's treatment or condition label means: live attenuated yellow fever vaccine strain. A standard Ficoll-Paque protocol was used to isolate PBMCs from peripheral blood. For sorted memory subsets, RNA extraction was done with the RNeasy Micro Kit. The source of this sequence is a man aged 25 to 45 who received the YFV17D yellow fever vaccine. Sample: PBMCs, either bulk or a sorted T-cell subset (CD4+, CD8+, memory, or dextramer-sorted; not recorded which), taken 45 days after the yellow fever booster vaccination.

The sequenced DNA is TGCGCCAGCAGCCCGCGGACAGGGAAGCAGTTCTTC. Its product reads: CASSPRTGKQFF. The sequence joins TRBV5-1 to TRBJ2-1; 8 central nucleotides agree with TRBD1. The germline V gene encodes CDR1 SGHRS and CDR2 YFSETQ. From cysteine to phenylalanine, the CDR3 is 12 amino acids long. Kept here is only the CDR3 DNA, which spans 36 bases and is read in frame from base 1. V is trimmed back by 4 bases and J by 11 bases, and the junction contains 5 bases that no gene match accounts for.